The rows below give T cell receptor beta chains drawn from one sample of a study of blood T cells in healthy people across ages. MiXCR was run by TCRdb on the 5' RACE reads, yielding one entry per CDR3 protein. The sample shows 1.4 million to 1.5 million distinct CDR3 sequences, about 43% of them seen only once. The sequencing sample was made of blood. The source of these receptors is a young woman in good health. Both conserved end residues are part of each CDR3. A D gene is named only where the DNA matches it firmly. Not every row has a clone size; where given, it reads once, few, many or a size class.

d_gene | abundance | len | j_gene | v_gene | CDR3aa | CDR3nt
NA | NA | 12 | TRBJ1-6 | TRBV20-1 | CSVLKEPPPLHF | TGCAGTGTATTGAAGGAACCCCCACCCCTCCACTTT
NA | many | 14 | TRBJ2-5 | TRBV6-5 | CASARTASQETQYF | TGTGCCAGCGCCCGGACAGCGAGCCAAGAGACCCAGTACTTC
TRBD1 | few | 14 | TRBJ2-7 | TRBV27 | CASSFRQGVHEQYF | TGTGCCAGCAGTTTTCGACAGGGGGTCCACGAGCAGTACTTC
NA | NA | 13 | TRBJ1-5 | TRBV4-1 | CASSHMGNQPQHF | TGCGCCAGCAGCCATATGGGCAATCAGCCCCAGCATTTT
TRBD1 | few | 13 | TRBJ2-1 | TRBV14 | CASSRQGDNEQFF | TGTGCCAGCAGTCGACAGGGGGACAATGAGCAGTTCTTC
TRBD2 | NA | 16 | TRBJ2-5 | TRBV4-1 | CASSPREWEGHNEQYF | TGCGCCAGCAGCCCTCGCGAGTGGGAGGGCCACAATGAGCAGTACTTC
TRBD2 | few | 17 | TRBJ2-3 | TRBV20-1 | CSARARLASGKTDTQYF | TGCAGTGCTAGGGCACGCCTGGCTAGCGGGAAAACAGATACGCAGTATTTT
TRBD2 | once | 14 | TRBJ2-3 | TRBV5-1 | CASSTAAGGDTQYF | TGCGCCAGCAGCACCGCTGCGGGGGGAGATACGCAGTATTTT
NA | NA | 14 | TRBJ2-1 | TRBV18 | CASSPPHLRDEQFF | TGTGCCAGCTCACCACCCCATTTACGGGATGAGCAGTTCTTC
NA | NA | 16 | TRBJ2-3 | TRBV3-1 | CASSQESRRGTDTQYF | TGTGCCAGCAGCCAAGAGTCGAGGCGGGGCACAGATACGCAGTATTTT
NA | few | 12 | TRBJ2-7 | TRBV3-1 | CASSQVRHEQYF | TGTGCCAGCAGCCAGGTTCGCCACGAGCAGTACTTC
TRBD1 | NA | 12 | TRBJ2-3 | TRBV20-1 | CSARQGGTWQYF | TGCAGTGCAAGACAGGGTGGAACTTGGCAGTATTTT
TRBD2 | NA | 14 | TRBJ2-3 | TRBV5-1 | CASSEGLNTDTQYF | TGCGCCAGCAGCGAGGGACTAAACACAGATACGCAGTATTTT
NA | NA | 11 | TRBJ2-3 | TRBV21-1 | CASSRRATQYF | TGTGCCAGCAGCCGTCGGGCTACGCAGTATTTT
NA | few | 10 | TRBJ2-7 | TRBV20-1 | CSVPSGEQYF | TGCAGTGTGCCTTCGGGCGAGCAGTACTTC
TRBD1 | few | 14 | TRBJ1-2 | TRBV27 | CASSPGQGPHGYTF | TGTGCCAGCAGTCCGGGACAGGGGCCCCATGGCTACACCTTC
NA | NA | 12 | TRBJ1-6 | TRBV10-3 | CAIRQDNSPLHF | TGTGCCATTAGACAGGATAATTCACCCCTCCACTTT
NA | NA | 14 | TRBJ1-1 | TRBV9 | CASSAPGGGTEAFF | TGTGCCAGCAGCGCCCCCGGGGGGGGCACTGAAGCTTTCTTT
NA | NA | 13 | TRBJ1-4 | TRBV7-3 | CASSPPLAEKLFF | TGTGCCAGCAGCCCCCCGTTGGCTGAAAAACTGTTTTTT
NA | NA | 15 | TRBJ2-3 | TRBV4-1 | CASSQVPGKRDTQYF | TGCGCCAGCAGCCAAGTTCCCGGGAAGCGGGATACGCAGTATTTT
TRBD1 | NA | 15 | TRBJ2-7 | TRBV12-3/TRBV12-4 | CASSGQGTSSYEQYF | TGTGCCAGCAGCGGACAGGGGACGAGCTCCTACGAGCAGTACTTC
NA | few | 14 | TRBJ1-2 | TRBV7-2 | CASRQTKGDHGYTF | TGTGCCAGCAGACAAACGAAGGGAGACCACGGCTACACCTTC
NA | NA | 14 | TRBJ1-6 | TRBV7-9 | CASSADSYNSPLHF | TGTGCCAGCAGCGCGGACAGTTATAATTCACCCCTCCACTTT
NA | few | 16 | TRBJ2-3 | TRBV5-1 | CASSSPPEGVTDTQYF | TGCGCCAGCAGCTCTCCGCCGGAAGGGGTCACAGATACGCAGTATTTT
NA | NA | 12 | TRBJ2-5 | TRBV7-2 | CASSLFGRAKYF | TGTGCCAGCAGCTTATTTGGCCGCGCGAAGTACTTC
NA | NA | 13 | TRBJ2-3 | TRBV29-1 | CSANQGGTDTQYF | TGCAGCGCAAACCAGGGGGGGACAGATACGCAGTATTTT
TRBD1 | NA | 15 | TRBJ2-1 | TRBV2 | CASRKAGTGPNEQFF | TGTGCCAGCAGGAAAGCCGGGACAGGGCCCAATGAGCAGTTCTTC
TRBD1 | once | 15 | TRBJ2-3 | TRBV11-3 | CASSFGQGAAVTQYF | TGTGCCAGCAGTTTCGGACAGGGGGCAGCAGTTACGCAGTATTTT
TRBD1 | few | 12 | TRBJ1-2 | TRBV5-1 | CASSLGQVGYTF | TGCGCCAGCAGCTTAGGACAGGTTGGCTACACCTTC
TRBD2 | few | 16 | TRBJ2-3 | TRBV20-1 | CSARDFSSGATSTQYF | TGCAGTGCTAGAGACTTTTCTAGCGGGGCCACTTCAACGCAGTATTTT
NA | few | 17 | TRBJ2-6 | TRBV20-1 | CSARTTGWSSGANVLTF | TGCAGTGCTAGAACGACGGGATGGAGCTCTGGGGCCAACGTCCTGACTTTC
NA | NA | 14 | TRBJ2-3 | TRBV2 | CASRTERLTDTQYF | TGTGCCAGCAGGACGGAGAGACTCACAGATACGCAGTATTTT
NA | NA | 16 | TRBJ1-3 | TRBV2 | CASRKNQGLSGNTIYF | TGTGCCAGCAGGAAGAACCAGGGTTTGTCTGGAAACACCATATATTTT
TRBD2 | NA | 18 | TRBJ2-3 | TRBV3-1 | CASSQAPGSGSVTDTQYF | TGTGCCAGCAGCCAGGCTCCGGGGAGCGGGAGTGTGACAGATACGCAGTATTTT
NA | NA | 13 | TRBJ2-3 | TRBV5-1 | CASSFSYTDTQYF | TGCGCCAGCAGCTTCTCTTACACAGATACGCAGTATTTT
NA | many | 13 | TRBJ2-3 | TRBV4-2 | CASSQDNTDTQYF | TGTGCCAGCAGCCAAGACAACACAGATACGCAGTATTTT
NA | few | 13 | TRBJ2-7 | TRBV29-1 | CSVRGMAGHEQYF | TGCAGCGTTCGGGGAATGGCAGGACACGAGCAGTACTTC
NA | few | 12 | TRBJ1-2 | TRBV12-3/TRBV12-4 | CASRGGPRGYTF | TGTGCCAGCAGGGGTGGCCCGCGGGGCTACACCTTC
TRBD2 | few | 15 | TRBJ2-3 | TRBV10-3 | CAISELAGVTDTQYF | TGTGCCATCAGTGAACTAGCGGGAGTTACAGATACGCAGTATTTT
NA | NA | 13 | TRBJ2-5 | TRBV4-1 | CASSQEGGETQYF | TGCGCCAGCAGCCAAGAAGGAGGAGAGACCCAGTACTTC
TRBD2 | once | 17 | TRBJ2-1 | TRBV5-1 | CASSLSFGTSGYNEQFF | TGCGCCAGCAGCTTGTCATTTGGGACTAGCGGATACAATGAGCAGTTCTTC
NA | few | 14 | TRBJ2-1 | TRBV7-9 | CASNGPSSYNEQFF | TGTGCCAGCAACGGGCCGAGCTCCTACAATGAGCAGTTCTTC
NA | NA | 16 | TRBJ2-7 | TRBV27 | CAGSQDDAGNYNEQYF | TGTGCCGGCAGCCAAGATGATGCGGGCAACTACAATGAGCAGTACTTC
TRBD1 | few | 14 | TRBJ1-2 | TRBV4-2 | CASSPDRVDYGYTF | TGTGCCAGCAGCCCCGACAGGGTGGACTATGGCTACACCTTC
NA | NA | 14 | TRBJ1-5 | TRBV20-1 | CSARWGGKEQPQHF | TGCAGTGCTAGATGGGGGGGCAAGGAGCAGCCCCAGCATTTT
NA | many | 13 | TRBJ2-7 | TRBV29-1 | CSVVGDPSYEQYF | TGCAGCGTTGTTGGGGACCCTTCCTACGAGCAGTACTTC
NA | NA | 11 | TRBJ2-1 | TRBV25-1 | CASSQGFGQFF | TGTGCCAGCAGTCAGGGGTTCGGGCAGTTCTTC
NA | NA | 13 | TRBJ2-5 | TRBV29-1 | CSVGRDKVETQYF | TGCAGCGTTGGCAGGGATAAGGTGGAGACCCAGTACTTC
NA | few | 19 | TRBJ2-3 | TRBV11-2 | CASSRKSYAAPSPTDTQYF | TGTGCCAGCAGCCGAAAGTCTTACGCGGCCCCGAGCCCCACAGATACGCAGTATTTT
NA | NA | 12 | TRBJ2-5 | TRBV12-3/TRBV12-4 | CASTDPGREQYF | TGTGCCAGCACCGACCCCGGACGTGAGCAGTACTTC
NA | NA | 14 | TRBJ1-1 | TRBV10-3 | CAISGLGTGTEAFF | TGTGCCATCAGTGGCCTTGGAACAGGGACTGAAGCTTTCTTT
NA | once | 15 | TRBJ1-1 | TRBV12-5 | CAGGFSGTSHTEAFF | TGTGCTGGTGGTTTCTCCGGGACTTCCCACACTGAAGCTTTCTTT
NA | NA | 14 | TRBJ2-7 | TRBV6-5 | CASSYGSAEWEQYF | TGTGCCAGCAGTTACGGGTCGGCGGAGTGGGAGCAGTACTTC
NA | few | 13 | TRBJ1-1 | TRBV5-1 | CASSLASAYEAFF | TGCGCCAGCAGCTTGGCCTCAGCTTATGAAGCTTTCTTT
NA | NA | 15 | TRBJ1-1 | TRBV6-5 | CASSGFLGRNTEAFF | TGTGCCAGCAGTGGGTTTTTGGGAAGGAACACTGAAGCTTTCTTT
NA | NA | 15 | TRBJ2-3 | TRBV5-1 | CTSSAIEGVEGTQYF | TGCACCAGCAGCGCGATTGAAGGCGTCGAGGGAACGCAGTATTTT
NA | few | 15 | TRBJ2-5 | TRBV5-1 | CASSFRDALQETQYF | TGCGCCAGCAGCTTCCGGGATGCGCTCCAAGAGACCCAGTACTTC
TRBD2 | NA | 15 | TRBJ2-7 | TRBV30 | CAWSVGLWEGGEQYF | TGTGCCTGGAGTGTGGGTCTTTGGGAGGGAGGCGAGCAGTACTTC
NA | NA | 11 | TRBJ2-7 | TRBV12-3/TRBV12-4 | CATASRGEQYF | TGTGCCACAGCATCCCGGGGCGAGCAGTACTTC